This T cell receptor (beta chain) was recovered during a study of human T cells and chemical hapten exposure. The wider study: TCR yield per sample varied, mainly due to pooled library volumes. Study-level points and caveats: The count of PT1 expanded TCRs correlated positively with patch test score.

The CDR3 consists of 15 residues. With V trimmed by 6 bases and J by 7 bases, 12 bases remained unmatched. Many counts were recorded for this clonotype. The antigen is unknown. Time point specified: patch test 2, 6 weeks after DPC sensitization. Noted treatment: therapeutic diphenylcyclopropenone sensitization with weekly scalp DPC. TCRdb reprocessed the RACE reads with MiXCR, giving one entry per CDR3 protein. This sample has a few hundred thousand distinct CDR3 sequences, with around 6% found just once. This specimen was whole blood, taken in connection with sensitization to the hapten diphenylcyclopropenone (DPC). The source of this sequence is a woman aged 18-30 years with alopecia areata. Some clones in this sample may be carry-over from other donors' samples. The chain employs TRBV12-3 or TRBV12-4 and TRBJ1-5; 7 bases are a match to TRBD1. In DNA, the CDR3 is TGTGCCAGCAGCCCAAGGACAGGTATCGGGCAGCCCCAGCATTTT. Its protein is CASSPRTGIGQPQHF.